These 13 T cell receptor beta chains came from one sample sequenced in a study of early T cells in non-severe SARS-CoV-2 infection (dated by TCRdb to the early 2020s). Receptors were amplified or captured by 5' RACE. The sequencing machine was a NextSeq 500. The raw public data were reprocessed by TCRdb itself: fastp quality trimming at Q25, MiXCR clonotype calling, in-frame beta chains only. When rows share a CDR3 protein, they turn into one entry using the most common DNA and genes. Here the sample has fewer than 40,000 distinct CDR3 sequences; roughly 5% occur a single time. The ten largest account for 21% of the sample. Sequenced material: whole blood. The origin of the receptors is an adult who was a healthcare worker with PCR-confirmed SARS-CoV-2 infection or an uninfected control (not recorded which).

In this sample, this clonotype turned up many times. The CDR3 sequence is CACSPSGGISYTF. The CDR3 coding sequence is TGTGCCTGCTCCCCTTCAGGGGGGATTAGCTACACCTTC. This chain joins TRBV30 and TRBJ1-2, with 7 positions matching TRBD1. With V trimmed by 6 bases and J by 9 bases, 13 bases remained unmatched. The CDR3 is 13 residues long. CDR1 and CDR2 (germline): GTSNPN, SVGIG (reference sequence).

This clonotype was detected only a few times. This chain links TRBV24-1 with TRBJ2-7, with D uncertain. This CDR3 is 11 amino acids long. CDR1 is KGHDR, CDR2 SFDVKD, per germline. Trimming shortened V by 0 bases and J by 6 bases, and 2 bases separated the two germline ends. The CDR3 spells CATSDLLEQYF. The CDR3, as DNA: TGTGCCACCAGTGATTTGCTCGAGCAGTACTTC.

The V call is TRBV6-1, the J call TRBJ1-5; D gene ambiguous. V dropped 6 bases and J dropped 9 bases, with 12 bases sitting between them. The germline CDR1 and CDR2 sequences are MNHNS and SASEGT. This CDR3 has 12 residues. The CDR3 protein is CASSARSRPQHF. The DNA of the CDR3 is TGTGCCAGCAGCGCCCGTTCCCGGCCCCAGCATTTT.

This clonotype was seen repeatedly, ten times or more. The CDR3 loop is CASSLALSTAYGYTF. In nucleotides, the CDR3 is TGTGCCAGCAGCTTGGCCTTGTCGACAGCCTATGGCTACACCTTC. The chain joins TRBV5-5 to TRBJ1-2, with TRBD1 as a possible D gene (5 bases). Trimming took 0 bases from V and 4 from J, leaving 13 bases between them. CDR3 size: 15 residues. Per germline, CDR1 SGHKS and CDR2 YYEKEE (reference sequence). Looking up the rest from reference TRBV5-5 and TRBJ1-2 gives the full variable domain: DAGVTQSPTHLIKTRGQQVTLRCSPISGHKSVSWYQQVLGQGPQFIFQYYEKEERGRGNFPDRFSARQFPNYSSELNVNALLLGDSALYLCASSLALSTAYGYTFGSGTRLTVV.

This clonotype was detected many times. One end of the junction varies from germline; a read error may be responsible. CDR3 bases: TGTGCCAGTAGGATAGCGGGAGGTTCCTACGAGCAGTACTTC. Protein product: CASRIAGGSYEQYF. The J gene is TRBJ2-7, the V gene TRBV19; the match to TRBD2 covers 10 bases. In germline, CDR1 is LNHDA, CDR2 SQIVND (reference sequence). The CDR3 length is 14 residues. Combining the CDR3 with reference TRBV19 and TRBJ2-7 gives the whole variable domain DGGITQSPKYLFRKEGQNVTLSCEQNLNHDAMYWYRQDPGQGLRLIYYSQIVNDFQKGDIAEGYSVSREKKESFPLTVTSAQKNPTAFYLCASRIAGGSYEQYFGPGTRLTVT.

CDR3: CASMGNIQYF. In DNA form, the CDR3 reads TGTGCCAGCATGGGAAACATTCAGTACTTC. This sequence joins TRBV21-1 and TRBJ2-4. TRBV21-1 is annotated as a pseudogene. The CDR3 length is 10 residues.

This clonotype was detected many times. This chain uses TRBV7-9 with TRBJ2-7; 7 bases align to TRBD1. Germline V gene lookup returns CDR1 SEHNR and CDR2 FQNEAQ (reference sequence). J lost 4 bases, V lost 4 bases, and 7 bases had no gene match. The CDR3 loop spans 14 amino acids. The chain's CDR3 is CASSSMGQNYEQYF. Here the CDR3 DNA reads TGTGCCAGCAGCTCGATGGGACAGAATTACGAGCAGTACTTC.

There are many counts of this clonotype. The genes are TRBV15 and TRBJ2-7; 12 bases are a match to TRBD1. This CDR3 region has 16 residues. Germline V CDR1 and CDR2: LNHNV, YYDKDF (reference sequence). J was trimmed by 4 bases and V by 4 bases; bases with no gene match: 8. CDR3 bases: TGTGCCACCAGCAAGGGACAGGGGGCAATGGGGTACGAGCAGTACTTC. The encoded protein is CATSKGQGAMGYEQYF.

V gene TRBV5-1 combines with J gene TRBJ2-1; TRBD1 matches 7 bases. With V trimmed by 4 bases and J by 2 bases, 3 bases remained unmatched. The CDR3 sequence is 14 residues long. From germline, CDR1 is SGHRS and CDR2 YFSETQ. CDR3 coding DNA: TGCGCCAGCAGCACTGGACAGGCCTACAATGAGCAGTTCTTC. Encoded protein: CASSTGQAYNEQFF.

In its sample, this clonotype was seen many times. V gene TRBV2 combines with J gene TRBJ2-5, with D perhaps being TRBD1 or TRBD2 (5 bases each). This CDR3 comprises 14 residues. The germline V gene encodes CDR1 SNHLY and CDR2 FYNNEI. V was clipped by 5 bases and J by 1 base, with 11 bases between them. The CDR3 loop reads CASSWGSTQETQYF. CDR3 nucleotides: TGTGCCAGCAGTTGGGGGAGTACCCAAGAGACCCAGTACTTC.

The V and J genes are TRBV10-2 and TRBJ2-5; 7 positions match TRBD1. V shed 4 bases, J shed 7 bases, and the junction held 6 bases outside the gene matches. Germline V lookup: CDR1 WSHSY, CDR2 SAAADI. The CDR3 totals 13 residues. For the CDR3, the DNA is TGCGCCAGCAGTGTAGGGGGCGGAGCGACCCAGTACTTC. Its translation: CASSVGGGATQYF.

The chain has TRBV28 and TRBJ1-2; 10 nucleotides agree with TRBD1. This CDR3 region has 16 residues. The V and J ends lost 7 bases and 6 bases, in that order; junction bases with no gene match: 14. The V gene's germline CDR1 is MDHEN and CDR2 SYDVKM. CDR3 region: CASNPGTGASRHGYTF. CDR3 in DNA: TGTGCCAGCAACCCTGGGACAGGGGCAAGCCGCCATGGCTACACCTTC.

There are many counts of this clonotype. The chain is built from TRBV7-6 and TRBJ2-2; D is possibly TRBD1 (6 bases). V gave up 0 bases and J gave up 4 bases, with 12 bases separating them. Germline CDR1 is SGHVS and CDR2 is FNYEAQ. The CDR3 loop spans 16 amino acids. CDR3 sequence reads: CASSLARQGSTGELFF. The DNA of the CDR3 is TGTGCCAGCAGCTTAGCGCGGCAGGGGAGCACCGGGGAGCTGTTTTTT. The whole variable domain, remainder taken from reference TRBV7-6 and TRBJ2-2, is GAGVSQSPRYKVTKRGQDVALRCDPISGHVSLYWYRQALGQGPEFLTYFNYEAQQDKSGLPNDRFSAERPEGSISTLTIQRTEQRDSAMYRCASSLARQGSTGELFFGEGSRLTVL.